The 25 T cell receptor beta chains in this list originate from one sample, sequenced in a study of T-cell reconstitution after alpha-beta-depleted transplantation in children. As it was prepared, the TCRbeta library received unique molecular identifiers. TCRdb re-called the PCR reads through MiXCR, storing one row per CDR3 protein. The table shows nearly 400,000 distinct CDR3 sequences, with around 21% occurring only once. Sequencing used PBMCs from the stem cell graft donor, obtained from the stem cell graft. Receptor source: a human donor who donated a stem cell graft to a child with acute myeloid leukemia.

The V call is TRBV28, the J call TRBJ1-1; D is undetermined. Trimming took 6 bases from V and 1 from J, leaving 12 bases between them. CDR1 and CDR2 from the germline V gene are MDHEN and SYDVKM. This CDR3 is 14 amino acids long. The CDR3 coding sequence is TGTGCCAGCAGGGTACCCGAGGGGAACACTGAAGCTTTCTTT. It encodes CASRVPEGNTEAFF.

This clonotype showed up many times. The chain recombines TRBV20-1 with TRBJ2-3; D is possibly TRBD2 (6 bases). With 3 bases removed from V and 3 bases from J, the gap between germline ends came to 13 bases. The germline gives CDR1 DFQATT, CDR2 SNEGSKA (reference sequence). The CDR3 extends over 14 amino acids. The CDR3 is CSARRAEGTDTQYF. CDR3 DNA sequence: TGCAGTGCTAGGCGCGCGGAGGGTACAGATACGCAGTATTTT.

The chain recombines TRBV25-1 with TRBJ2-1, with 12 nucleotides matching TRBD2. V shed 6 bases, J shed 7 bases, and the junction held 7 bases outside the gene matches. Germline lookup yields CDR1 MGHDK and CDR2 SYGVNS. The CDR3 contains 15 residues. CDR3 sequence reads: CASRDRLAGVNEQFF. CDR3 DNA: TGTGCCAGCAGGGATAGACTAGCGGGAGTTAATGAGCAGTTCTTC.

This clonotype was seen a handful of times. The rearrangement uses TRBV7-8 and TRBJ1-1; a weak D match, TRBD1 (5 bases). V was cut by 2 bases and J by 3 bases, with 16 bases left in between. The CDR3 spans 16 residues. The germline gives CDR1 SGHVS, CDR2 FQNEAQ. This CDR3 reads CASSLYSGGRDTEAFF. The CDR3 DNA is TGTGCCAGCAGCTTATATTCTGGGGGTAGGGACACTGAAGCTTTCTTT.

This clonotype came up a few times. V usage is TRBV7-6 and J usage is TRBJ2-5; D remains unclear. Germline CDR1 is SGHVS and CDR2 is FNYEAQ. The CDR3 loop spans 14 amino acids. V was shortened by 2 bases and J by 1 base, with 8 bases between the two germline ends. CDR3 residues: CASSLRGFQETQYF. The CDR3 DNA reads TGTGCCAGCAGCTTAAGAGGTTTCCAAGAGACCCAGTACTTC.

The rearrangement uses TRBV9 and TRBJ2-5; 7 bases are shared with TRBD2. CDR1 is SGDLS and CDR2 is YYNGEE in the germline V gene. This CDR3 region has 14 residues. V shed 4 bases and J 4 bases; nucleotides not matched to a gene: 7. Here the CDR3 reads CASSTTSFGETQYF. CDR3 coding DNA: TGTGCCAGCAGCACGACTAGCTTTGGAGAGACCCAGTACTTC.

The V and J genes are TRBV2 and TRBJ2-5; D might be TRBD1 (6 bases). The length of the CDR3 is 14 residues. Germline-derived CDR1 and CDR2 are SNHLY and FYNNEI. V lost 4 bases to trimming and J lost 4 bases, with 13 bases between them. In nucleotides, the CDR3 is TGTGCCAGCAGTGTCGTTCAGGGGCCAGAGACCCAGTACTTC. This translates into CASSVVQGPETQYF.

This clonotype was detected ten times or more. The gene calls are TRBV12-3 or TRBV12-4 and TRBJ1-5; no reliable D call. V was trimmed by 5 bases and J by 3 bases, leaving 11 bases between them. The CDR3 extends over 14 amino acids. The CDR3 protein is CASSLNGYNQPQHF. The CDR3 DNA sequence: TGTGCCAGCAGTCTTAACGGCTACAATCAGCCCCAGCATTTT.

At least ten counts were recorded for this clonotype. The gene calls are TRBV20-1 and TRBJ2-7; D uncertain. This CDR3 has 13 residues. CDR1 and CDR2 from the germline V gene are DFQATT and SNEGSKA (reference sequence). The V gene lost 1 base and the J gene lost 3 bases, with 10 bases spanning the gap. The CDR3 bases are TGCAGTGCTAGAGGGAGTTCGGACTACGAGCAGTACTTC. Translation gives CSARGSSDYEQYF.

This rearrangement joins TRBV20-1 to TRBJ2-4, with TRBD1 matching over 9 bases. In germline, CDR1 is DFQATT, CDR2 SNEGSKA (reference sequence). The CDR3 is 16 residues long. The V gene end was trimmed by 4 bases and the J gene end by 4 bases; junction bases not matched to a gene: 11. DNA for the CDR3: TGCAGTGCTACGACCGGGACAGGGTACCCTAAAAACATTCAGTACTTC. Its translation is CSATTGTGYPKNIQYF.

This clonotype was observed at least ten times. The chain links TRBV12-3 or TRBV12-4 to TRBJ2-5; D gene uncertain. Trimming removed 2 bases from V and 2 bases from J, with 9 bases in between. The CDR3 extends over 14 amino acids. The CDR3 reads CASSLSSRQETQYF. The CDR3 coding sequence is TGTGCCAGCAGTTTATCTTCCAGGCAAGAGACCCAGTACTTC.

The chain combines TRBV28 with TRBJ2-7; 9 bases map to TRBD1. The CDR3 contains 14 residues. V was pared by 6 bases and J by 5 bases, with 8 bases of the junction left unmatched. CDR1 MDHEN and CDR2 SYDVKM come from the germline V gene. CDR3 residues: CASRLGTGFHEQYF. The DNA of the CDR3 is TGTGCCAGCAGACTCGGGACAGGGTTCCACGAGCAGTACTTC. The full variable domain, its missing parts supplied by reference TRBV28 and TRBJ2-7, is DVKVTQSSRYLVKRTGEKVFLECVQDMDHENMFWYRQDPGLGLRLIYFSYDVKMKEKGDIPEGYSVSREKKERFSLILESASTNQTSMYLCASRLGTGFHEQYFGPGTRLTVT.

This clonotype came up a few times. The CDR3 protein is CASSQDRVAISGELFF. CDR3 DNA: TGCGCCAGCAGCCAAGATCGGGTAGCGATATCCGGGGAGCTGTTTTTT. The J gene is TRBJ2-2, the V gene TRBV4-3; perhaps TRBD2 as D (5 bases). The CDR3 runs to 16 residues. Per the germline V gene, CDR1 is LGHNA and CDR2 is YSLEER. V was pared by 0 bases and J by 6 bases, with 14 bases between.

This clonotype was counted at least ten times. CDR3 nucleotide sequence: TGTGCCAGCAGCCACCGGGGAGGTAGGGGCGGGAGCTCCTACAATGAGCAGTTCTTC. Translation: CASSHRGGRGGSSYNEQFF. This rearrangement joins TRBV7-6 to TRBJ2-1, with 7 bases that match TRBD2. This CDR3 region has 19 residues. After removal of 5 bases from V and 0 bases from J, the junction contained 16 bases not matched to a gene. The germline V gene encodes CDR1 SGHVS and CDR2 FNYEAQ.

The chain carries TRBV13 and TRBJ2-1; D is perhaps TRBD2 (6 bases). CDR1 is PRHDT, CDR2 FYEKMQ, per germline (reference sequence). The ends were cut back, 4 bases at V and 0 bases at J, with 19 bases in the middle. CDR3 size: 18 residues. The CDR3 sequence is CASSSNFWDSSSYNEQFF. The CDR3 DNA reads TGTGCCAGCAGCTCAAACTTCTGGGACTCCAGCTCCTACAATGAGCAGTTCTTC.

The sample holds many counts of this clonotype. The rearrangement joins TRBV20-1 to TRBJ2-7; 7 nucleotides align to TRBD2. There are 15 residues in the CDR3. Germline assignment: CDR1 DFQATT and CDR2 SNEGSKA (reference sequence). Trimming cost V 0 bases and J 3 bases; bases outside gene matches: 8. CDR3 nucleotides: TGCAGTGCTAGAGATCATGCGGGAGACCTCTACGAGCAGTACTTC. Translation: CSARDHAGDLYEQYF.

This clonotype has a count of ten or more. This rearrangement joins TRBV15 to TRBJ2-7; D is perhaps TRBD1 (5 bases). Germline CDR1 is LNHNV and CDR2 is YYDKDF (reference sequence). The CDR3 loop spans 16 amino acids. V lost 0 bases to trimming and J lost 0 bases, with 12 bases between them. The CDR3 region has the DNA TGTGCCACCAGCAGAGAGAGGACACTGAGCTCCTACGAGCAGTACTTC. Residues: CATSRERTLSSYEQYF.

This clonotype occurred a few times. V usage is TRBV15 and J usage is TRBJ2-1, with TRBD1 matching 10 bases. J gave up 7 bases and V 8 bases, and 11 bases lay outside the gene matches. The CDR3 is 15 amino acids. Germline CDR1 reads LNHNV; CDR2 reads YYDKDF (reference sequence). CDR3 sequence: CATVGLRTGGNEQFF. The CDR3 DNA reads TGTGCCACCGTAGGTTTGCGGACAGGGGGAAATGAGCAGTTCTTC.

The CDR3 region has the DNA TGTGCCAGCAGCCCGCTAACGGATTCCCGGAACAATGAGCAGTTCTTC. Protein product: CASSPLTDSRNNEQFF. V gene TRBV14 combines with J gene TRBJ2-1; no reliable D call. Trimming took off 4 bases at V and 5 bases at J, with 18 bases between the two ends. Per germline, CDR1 SGHDN and CDR2 FVKESK. The CDR3 consists of 16 residues.

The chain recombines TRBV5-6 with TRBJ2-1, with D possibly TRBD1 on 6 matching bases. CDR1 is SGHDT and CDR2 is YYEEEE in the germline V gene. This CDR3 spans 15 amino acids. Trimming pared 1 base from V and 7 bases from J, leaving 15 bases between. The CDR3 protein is CASSLLTGQRNEQFF. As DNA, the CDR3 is TGTGCCAGCAGCTTGTTGACAGGCCAACGAAATGAGCAGTTCTTC.

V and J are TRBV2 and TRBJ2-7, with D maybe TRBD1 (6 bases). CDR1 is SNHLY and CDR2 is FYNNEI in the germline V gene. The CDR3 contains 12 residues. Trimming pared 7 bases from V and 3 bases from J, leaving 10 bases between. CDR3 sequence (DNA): TGTGCCAGCACCTTGACAGGCTACGAGCAGTACTTC. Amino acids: CASTLTGYEQYF. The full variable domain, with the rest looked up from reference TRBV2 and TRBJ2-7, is EPEVTQTPSHQVTQMGQEVILRCVPISNHLYFYWYRQILGQKVEFLVSFYNNEISEKSEIFDDQFSVERPDGSNFTLKIRSTKLEDSAMYFCASTLTGYEQYFGPGTRLTVT.

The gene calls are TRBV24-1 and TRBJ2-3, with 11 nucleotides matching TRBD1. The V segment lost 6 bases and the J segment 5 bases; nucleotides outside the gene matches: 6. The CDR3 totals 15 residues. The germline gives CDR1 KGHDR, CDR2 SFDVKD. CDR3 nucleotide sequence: TGTGCCACCAGTCCGGACAGGGGGCTTGGAGATACGCAGTATTTT. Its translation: CATSPDRGLGDTQYF.

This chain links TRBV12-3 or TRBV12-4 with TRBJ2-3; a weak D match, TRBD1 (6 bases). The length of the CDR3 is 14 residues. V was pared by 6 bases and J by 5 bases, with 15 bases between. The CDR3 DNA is TGTGCCAGCAGCTTCGGGACACAACAAGATACGCAGTATTTT. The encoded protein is CASSFGTQQDTQYF.

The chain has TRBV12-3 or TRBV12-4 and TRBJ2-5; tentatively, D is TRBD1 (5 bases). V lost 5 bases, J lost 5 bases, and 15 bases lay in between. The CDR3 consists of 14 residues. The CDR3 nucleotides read TGTGCCAGCAGTACAGGACCGGGTGCGGAGACCCAGTACTTC. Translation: CASSTGPGAETQYF.

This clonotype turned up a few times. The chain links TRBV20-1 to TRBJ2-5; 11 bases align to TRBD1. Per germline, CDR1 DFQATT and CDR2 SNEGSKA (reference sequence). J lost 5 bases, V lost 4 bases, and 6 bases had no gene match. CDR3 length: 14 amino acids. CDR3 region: CSAKDRGRMETQYF. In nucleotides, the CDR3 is TGCAGTGCTAAGGACAGGGGGCGCATGGAGACCCAGTACTTC.